A selection of T cell receptor beta chains follows, all from one sample in a study of radiotherapy plus CTLA-4 blockade in lung cancer. Produced via immunoSEQ multiplex PCR; TCRdb's table is partial and in-frame only. Among 60,000 to 65,000 clones, approximately 75% were seen once, and the ten largest hold around 4.8%. Source: peripheral blood, taken from a patient treated with radiotherapy plus ipilimumab. The receptor source for this set is a human donor with non-small cell lung cancer who had a complete response to radiotherapy plus ipilimumab. Each CDR3 is given with its conserved first and last residue.

CDR3 length: 17; J gene: TRBJ2-1; V gene: TRBV12-5; CDR3 protein: CASAMPADLSSYNEQFF
CDR3 length: 15; J gene: TRBJ2-1; V gene: TRBV27; CDR3 protein: CASKASGGPYNEQFF
CDR3 length: 15; J gene: TRBJ2-3; V gene: TRBV7-9; CDR3 protein: CASSLGQGFLDTQYF
CDR3 length: 13; J gene: TRBJ2-2; V gene: TRBV6-1; CDR3 protein: CASSEDFVGELFF
CDR3 length: 14; J gene: TRBJ1-2; V gene: TRBV7-2; CDR3 protein: CASSFPGITYGYTF
CDR3 length: 13; J gene: TRBJ1-2; V gene: TRBV6-5; CDR3 protein: CASMRDRNYGYTF
CDR3 length: 13; J gene: TRBJ1-1; V gene: TRBV30; CDR3 protein: CAWSSGPFTEAFF
CDR3 length: 15; J gene: TRBJ2-6; V gene: TRBV27; CDR3 protein: CASSFSDSGANVLTF
CDR3 length: 15; J gene: TRBJ2-7; V gene: TRBV28; CDR3 protein: CASSLARQGGYEQYF
CDR3 length: 13; J gene: TRBJ1-1; V gene: TRBV5-5; CDR3 protein: CASSLYGRNEAFF
CDR3 length: 14; J gene: TRBJ1-6; V gene: TRBV19; CDR3 protein: CASNSGQAYSPLHF
CDR3 length: 15; J gene: TRBJ1-5; V gene: TRBV6-5; CDR3 protein: CASSLTGDSNQPQHF
CDR3 length: 16; J gene: TRBJ2-3; V gene: TRBV5-1; CDR3 protein: CASSPDGGPGGDTQYF
CDR3 length: 15; J gene: TRBJ2-5; V gene: TRBV6-5; CDR3 protein: CASSYYAGSQETQYF
CDR3 length: 12; J gene: TRBJ2-1; V gene: TRBV30; CDR3 protein: CAWMGAVNEQFF
CDR3 length: 14; J gene: TRBJ1-2; V gene: TRBV29-1; CDR3 protein: CSVEDSGQANGYTF
CDR3 length: 14; J gene: TRBJ2-1; V gene: TRBV2; CDR3 protein: CASSVGRVGDEQFF
CDR3 length: 14; J gene: TRBJ2-3; V gene: TRBV19; CDR3 protein: CASSKDRGTDTQYF
CDR3 length: 13; J gene: TRBJ2-2; V gene: TRBV11-2; CDR3 protein: CASSSSGTGELFF
CDR3 length: 16; J gene: TRBJ1-2; V gene: TRBV4-1; CDR3 protein: CASSNFENRKTYGYTF
CDR3 length: 12; J gene: TRBJ2-1; V gene: TRBV6-5; CDR3 protein: CASSSQGVEQFF
CDR3 length: 15; J gene: TRBJ2-3; V gene: TRBV18; CDR3 protein: CASSPNTASTDTQYF
CDR3 length: 14; J gene: TRBJ2-1; V gene: TRBV5-6; CDR3 protein: CASSLTASYNEQFF
CDR3 length: 14; J gene: TRBJ2-5; V gene: TRBV9; CDR3 protein: CASSLEGAGETQYF
CDR3 length: 13; J gene: TRBJ2-7; V gene: TRBV5-6; CDR3 protein: CASSPTGRDEQYF
CDR3 length: 16; J gene: TRBJ1-2; V gene: TRBV6-5; CDR3 protein: CASSYDLLQGDYGYTF
CDR3 length: 15; J gene: TRBJ2-7; V gene: TRBV4-1; CDR3 protein: CASSQDLGSSYEQYF
CDR3 length: 15; J gene: TRBJ2-2; V gene: TRBV7-6; CDR3 protein: CASSFSTTNTGELFF
CDR3 length: 14; J gene: TRBJ2-7; V gene: TRBV7-2; CDR3 protein: CASSRGTGNYEQYF
CDR3 length: 13; J gene: TRBJ2-7; V gene: TRBV5-1; CDR3 protein: CASSLRGGNEQYF
CDR3 length: 16; J gene: TRBJ2-1; V gene: TRBV28; CDR3 protein: CASRRAGTSLSREQFF
CDR3 length: 15; J gene: TRBJ2-1; V gene: TRBV19; CDR3 protein: CASSSYSGGAGEQFF
CDR3 length: 15; J gene: TRBJ1-5; V gene: TRBV6-5; CDR3 protein: CASSRSGTGNQPQHF
CDR3 length: 13; J gene: TRBJ1-5; V gene: TRBV6-4; CDR3 protein: CASSPSLNQPQHF
CDR3 length: 15; J gene: TRBJ1-1; V gene: TRBV7-2; CDR3 protein: CASSPLHRGNTEAFF